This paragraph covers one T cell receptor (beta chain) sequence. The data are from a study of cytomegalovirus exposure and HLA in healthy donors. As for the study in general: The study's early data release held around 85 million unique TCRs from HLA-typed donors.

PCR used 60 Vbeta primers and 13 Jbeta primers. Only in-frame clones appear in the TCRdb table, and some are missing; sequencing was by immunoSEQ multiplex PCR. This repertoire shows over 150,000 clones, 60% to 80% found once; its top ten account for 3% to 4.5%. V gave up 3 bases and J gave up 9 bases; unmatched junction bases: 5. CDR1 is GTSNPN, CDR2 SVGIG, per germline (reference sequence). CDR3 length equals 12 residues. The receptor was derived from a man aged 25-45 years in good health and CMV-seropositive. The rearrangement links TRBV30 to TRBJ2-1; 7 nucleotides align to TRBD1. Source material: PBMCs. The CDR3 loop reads CAWRPGTVEQFF. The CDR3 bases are TGTGCCTGGAGACCCGGGACAGTTGAGCAGTTCTTC.